The 14 T cell receptor beta chains presented below share a single source sample, sequenced in a study of blood T cell repertoires in COVID-19 (TCRdb year 2020). Library creation used the immunoSEQ multiplex PCR assay. The table was pulled from immuneACCESS by TCRdb, which kept in-frame rearrangements only. Such tables lose some clones; where checked, under half of the loss comes from unresolved V genes, and the rest has no known cause. This sample gives about 34,000 clones in total; roughly 80% of them show up just once. The top ten hold roughly 14% of the sample. What was sequenced was peripheral blood. The receptors originated from an elderly man with active or convalescent COVID-19.

DNA for the CDR3: TGTGCCAGCAGCTGGACCGGGACAGGGGTGAATCTAGCCAAAAACATTCAGTACTTC. It is translated as CASSWTGTGVNLAKNIQYF. The chain combines TRBV7-9 with TRBJ2-4; the match to TRBD1 covers 10 bases. CDR1 is SEHNR and CDR2 is FQNEAQ in the germline V gene (reference sequence). The ends lost 4 bases at V and 0 bases at J; junction bases unmatched: 12. The CDR3 has 19 residues.

The J gene is TRBJ2-1, the V gene TRBV5-1; a possible D gene is TRBD1 (6 bases). The CDR3 runs to 14 residues. Germline assignment: CDR1 SGHRS and CDR2 YFSETQ. V shed 1 base and J shed 4 bases, with 9 bases lying between them. Here the CDR3 reads CASSLNTGYNEQFF. The CDR3 nucleotides are TGCGCCAGCAGCTTGAACACAGGGTACAATGAGCAGTTCTTC.

This sequence joins TRBV7-2 and TRBJ2-1, with 7 nucleotides matching TRBD1. This CDR3 spans 16 amino acids. The germline V gene encodes CDR1 SGHTA and CDR2 FQGNSA. V trimming: 0 bases; J trimming: 7 bases; junction bases outside the gene matches: 9. In DNA, the CDR3 is TGTGCCAGCAGCTTAGCAGATAGAGGGGGCGCGAATGAGCAGTTCTTC. It specifies CASSLADRGGANEQFF.

The chain has TRBV27 and TRBJ2-7, with TRBD1 matching over 10 bases. This CDR3 has 14 residues. With 6 bases clipped from V and 8 bases from J, the junction kept 10 bases outside the gene matches. CDR1 is MNHEY, CDR2 SMNVEV, per germline (reference sequence). The CDR3 nucleotides read TGTGCCAGCAGCTCGACAGGGGGCGTTTTTCAGCAGTACTTC. It specifies CASSSTGGVFQQYF.

This clone showed up just once. The chain employs TRBV19 and TRBJ2-4; TRBD1 aligns across 11 bases. The CDR3 totals 14 residues. The germline V gene encodes CDR1 LNHDA and CDR2 SQIVND (reference sequence). V was pared by 5 bases and J by 12 bases, with 9 bases of the junction left unmatched. The CDR3 sequence: CASSLGTGGTHQYF. The CDR3, as DNA: TGTGCCAGTAGTCTAGGGACAGGGGGGACCCATCAGTACTTC.

This clone was recorded a few times. This chain links TRBV28 with TRBJ2-3; 11 bases fit TRBD2. CDR3 length: 17 residues. J gave up 2 bases and V 5 bases, and 9 bases lay outside the gene matches. Per the germline V gene, CDR1 is MDHEN and CDR2 is SYDVKM. CDR3 protein: CASSTVLGLADTDTQYF. The CDR3 region has the DNA TGTGCCAGCAGTACCGTCTTGGGACTAGCGGACACAGATACGCAGTATTTT.

J is TRBJ1-5 and V is TRBV6-5; the D is unclear. Germline assignment: CDR1 MNHEY and CDR2 SVGAGI. With 3 bases removed from V and 9 bases from J, the gap between germline ends came to 12 bases. CDR3 length equals 13 residues. Here the CDR3 reads CASSYMVGGPQHF. The CDR3, as DNA: TGTGCCAGCAGTTATATGGTCGGAGGGCCCCAGCATTTT.

V gene TRBV18 combines with J gene TRBJ2-1; tentative D call: TRBD2 (5 bases). V was cut by 3 bases and J by 4 bases, with 19 bases left in between. Looked up from germline, CDR1 is KGHSH and CDR2 is LQKENI. The CDR3 loop spans 17 amino acids. The CDR3 here is CASSPLEARISYNEQFF. DNA of the CDR3: TGTGCCAGCTCACCTTTGGAGGCCCGAATTTCATACAATGAGCAGTTCTTC.

This chain links TRBV27 with TRBJ2-1; 15 bases are a match to TRBD2. The germline V gene has CDR1 MNHEY and CDR2 SMNVEV (reference sequence). Trimming at V came to 6 bases and at J to 10 bases, leaving 10 bases not matched to a gene. This CDR3 region has 16 residues. CDR3 loop: CASRVSGLAGGNEQFF. CDR3 bases: TGTGCCAGCAGGGTCTCCGGACTAGCGGGAGGGAACGAGCAGTTCTTC.

Here the CDR3 reads CASSSWGQGRTGELFF. DNA of the CDR3: TGTGCCAGCAGCTCGTGGGGGCAGGGTAGGACCGGGGAGCTGTTTTTT. V is TRBV5-6 and J is TRBJ2-2, with D possibly matching TRBD1 (6 bases). The CDR3 sequence is 16 residues long. Germline V gene data show CDR1 as SGHDT and CDR2 as YYEEEE. Trimming cost V 3 bases and J 5 bases, with 17 bases left between them.

This chain connects TRBV9 to TRBJ2-5; 8 positions agree with TRBD1. Losses at the gene ends were 3 bases for V and 5 bases for J; bases not matched to a gene: 6. Germline V CDR1 and CDR2: SGDLS, YYNGEE. The CDR3 spans 14 residues. The CDR3 region has the DNA TGTGCCAGCAGCGCTGGACAGGGCAGGGAGACCCAGTACTTC. Residues: CASSAGQGRETQYF.

The chain recombines TRBV2 with TRBJ1-4; tentatively, D is TRBD1 (6 bases). Germline lookup yields CDR1 SNHLY and CDR2 FYNNEI. V dropped 6 bases and J dropped 5 bases, with 16 bases sitting between them. This CDR3 contains 15 residues. The CDR3 reads CASRKTGRANEKLFF. The CDR3 region has the DNA TGTGCCAGCAGAAAAACAGGGAGGGCGAATGAAAAACTGTTTTTT. The complete variable domain, with remaining parts taken from reference TRBV2 and TRBJ1-4, reads EPEVTQTPSHQVTQMGQEVILRCVPISNHLYFYWYRQILGQKVEFLVSFYNNEISEKSEIFDDQFSVERPDGSNFTLKIRSTKLEDSAMYFCASRKTGRANEKLFFGSGTQLSVL.

This clone showed up just a few times. CDR3 coding DNA: TGTGCCAGCGGAGAAGGCAGGGTATGGGGTCAGCCCCAGCATTTT. Protein sequence: CASGEGRVWGQPQHF. The chain recombines TRBV27 with TRBJ1-5, with D possibly matching TRBD1 (5 bases). The CDR3 sequence is 15 residues long. The V and J ends lost 8 bases and 6 bases respectively, with 20 bases between them. Germline values: CDR1 MNHEY, CDR2 SMNVEV (reference sequence).

This clone appeared a few times. The V and J genes are TRBV2 and TRBJ2-5, with D hard to call. Looked up from germline, CDR1 is SNHLY and CDR2 is FYNNEI. The ends were cut back, 1 base at V and 5 bases at J, with 8 bases in the middle. The CDR3 runs to 13 residues. The CDR3 loop is CASSEVELETQYF. CDR3 nucleotides: TGTGCCAGCAGTGAAGTCGAGCTGGAGACCCAGTACTTC.